This TCR beta chain derives from a study of human T cells and chemical hapten exposure. The study, taken as a whole, reports: The formation of large CDR3 similarity clusters by expanded TCRs significantly exceeded that of controls.

This CDR3 contains 12 residues. In germline, CDR1 is MDHEN, CDR2 SYDVKM. Note on this clonotype: Its antigen remains unknown.

The time point is: patch test 2, 6 weeks after DPC sensitization. Treatment noted: therapeutic diphenylcyclopropenone sensitization with weekly scalp DPC. Alopecia patients, 18 to 70 years old and DPC-suitable, served as donors. MiXCR, run by TCRdb on the RACE reads, gives a single entry per CDR3 protein. The sample lists approximately 95,000 distinct CDR3 sequences, roughly 10% occurring once. This sample comprised whole blood, obtained in connection with sensitization to the hapten diphenylcyclopropenone (DPC). This TCR came from a woman in her thirties or forties with alopecia areata. Some clones in this sample may be carry-over from other donors' samples. The J gene is TRBJ1-2, the V gene TRBV28; a weak D match, TRBD1 (5 bases). CDR3 in DNA: TGTGCTAGCCGGGGACTTATGATTGGCTACACCTTC. Amino acids: CASRGLMIGYTF.